The 27 T cell receptor beta chains listed next were all sequenced from one sample in a study of OX40 agonist ivuxolimab in advanced cancers. Only in-frame clones appear in the TCRdb table, and some are missing; sequencing was by immunoSEQ multiplex PCR. The top ten clones hold 0.15% to 0.2% of a sample with 65,000 to 95,000 clones, 89% of them seen once. The sequencing used CD4+ or CD8+ T cells sorted from blood, collected in a trial of the OX40 agonist ivuxolimab. These receptors came from an adult with an advanced solid tumor such as melanoma, head and neck, liver or kidney cancer.

This clone was detected only once. The V gene is TRBV30, the J gene TRBJ1-1; no clear D gene. Germline V lookup: CDR1 GTSNPN, CDR2 SVGIG (reference sequence). V dropped 3 bases and J dropped 0 bases, with 11 bases sitting between them. This CDR3 has 14 amino acids. The CDR3 DNA sequence: TGTGCCTGGAGACAGATGTTCATGAACACTGAAGCTTTCTTT. Its protein product is CAWRQMFMNTEAFF.

The V call is TRBV28, the J call TRBJ1-3, with 7 positions matching TRBD1. After removal of 5 bases from V and 7 bases from J, the junction contained 14 bases not matched to a gene. The germline CDR1 and CDR2 sequences are MDHEN and SYDVKM. The CDR3 totals 16 residues. The CDR3, as DNA: TGTGCCAGCAGTCCGGGACAGTTCGGCCGGCCGAACACCATATATTTT. This gives the protein CASSPGQFGRPNTIYF. Full variable domain (rest looked up from reference TRBV28 and TRBJ1-3): DVKVTQSSRYLVKRTGEKVFLECVQDMDHENMFWYRQDPGLGLRLIYFSYDVKMKEKGDIPEGYSVSREKKERFSLILESASTNQTSMYLCASSPGQFGRPNTIYFGEGSWLTVV.

This chain joins TRBV10-3 and TRBJ2-3, with a weak D call TRBD1 (6 bases). Germline V CDR1 and CDR2: ENHRY, SYGVKD. This CDR3 has 15 amino acids. V dropped 3 bases and J dropped 3 bases, with 13 bases sitting between them. The CDR3 spells CAISEGQKITDTQYF. The DNA for the CDR3 is TGTGCCATCAGTGAAGGACAGAAGATTACAGATACGCAGTATTTT.

CDR3 amino acids: CASSYDPFTGLEQYV. The CDR3 bases are TGTGCCAGCAGCTACGACCCTTTTACAGGGCTCGAGCAGTACGTC. The V gene is TRBV11-2, the J gene TRBJ2-7; D might be TRBD1 (6 bases). Trimming took off 4 bases at V and 6 bases at J, with 19 bases between the two ends. Germline assignment: CDR1 SGHAT and CDR2 FQNNGV. This CDR3 is 15 amino acids long.

The chain employs TRBV7-2 and TRBJ1-5; possibly TRBD1 for D (6 bases). Trimming stripped 5 bases from V and 7 bases from J, with 12 bases between. The CDR3 runs 13 residues. Germline V lookup: CDR1 SGHTA, CDR2 FQGNSA. The CDR3, as DNA: TGTGCCAGCAGCCTACAGGGATACCAGCCCCAGCATTTT. Encoded protein: CASSLQGYQPQHF.

The chain is built from TRBV7-3 and TRBJ2-7; TRBD1 matches 9 bases. This CDR3 region has 14 residues. Unmatched junction bases numbered 6, after V lost 7 bases and J lost 2 bases. Germline CDR1 reads SGHTA; CDR2 reads FQGTGA. This CDR3 is CASTSGTGTYEQYF. The CDR3 DNA follows: TGTGCCAGCACCTCCGGGACAGGGACCTACGAGCAGTACTTC.

In this sample, this clone turned up once. The CDR3 protein is CASSYSPALNTEAFF. The CDR3, as DNA: TGTGCCAGCAGTTACAGTCCGGCGCTGAACACTGAAGCTTTCTTT. The V and J genes are TRBV6-5 and TRBJ1-1; no reliable D call. Germline values: CDR1 MNHEY, CDR2 SVGAGI. This CDR3 comprises 15 residues. V was clipped by 2 bases and J by 0 bases, with 10 bases between them.

This clone was picked up a small number of times. The chain carries TRBV6-1 and TRBJ1-5, with unresolved D. CDR1 and CDR2 (germline): MNHNS, SASEGT. The V and J ends lost 7 bases and 3 bases respectively, with 16 bases between them. The CDR3 extends over 15 amino acids. CDR3 nucleotides: TGTGCCAGCACCGCTTCCATCCCGAACAATCAGCCCCAGCATTTT. The encoded protein is CASTASIPNNQPQHF.

The genes are TRBV28 and TRBJ1-5; TRBD1 is a possible D gene (5 bases). The CDR3 is made up of 14 amino acids. V dropped 7 bases and J dropped 11 bases, with 21 bases sitting between them. CDR1 and CDR2 (germline): MDHEN, SYDVKM. CDR3 amino acids: CASTGQGGPLAQHF. The CDR3 DNA reads as TGTGCCAGCACCGGGCAGGGTGGGCCGTTGGCCCAGCATTTT.

This sequence joins TRBV5-6 and TRBJ1-2, with D perhaps TRBD1 (5 bases). Germline values: CDR1 SGHDT, CDR2 YYEEEE. With 6 bases removed from V and 8 bases from J, the gap between germline ends came to 17 bases. This CDR3 has 13 residues. This CDR3 is CASTGHYRVGYTF. The CDR3 region has the DNA TGTGCCAGCACAGGACATTACCGTGTAGGCTACACCTTC.

The chain couples TRBV5-1 to TRBJ2-1, with 10 nucleotides matching TRBD2. This CDR3 is 15 amino acids long. Germline values: CDR1 SGHRS, CDR2 YFSETQ. With 1 base clipped from V and 10 bases from J, the junction kept 8 bases outside the gene matches. CDR3 nucleotides: TGCGCCAGCAGCTTGCTCCGAGCGGGGGGGCAGGAGCAGTTCTTC. Residues: CASSLLRAGGQEQFF. The full variable domain, rest sourced from reference TRBV5-1 and TRBJ2-1, is KAGVTQTPRYLIKTRGQQVTLSCSPISGHRSVSWYQQTPGQGLQFLFEYFSETQRNKGNFPGRFSGRQFSNSRSEMNVSTLELGDSALYLCASSLLRAGGQEQFFGPGTRLTVL.

The rearrangement joins TRBV7-9 to TRBJ2-5; maybe TRBD1 (5 bases). Germline CDR1 is SEHNR and CDR2 is FQNEAQ (reference sequence). V lost 6 bases and J 1 base, leaving 18 bases between the germline ends. This CDR3 has 16 residues. CDR3 coding DNA: TGTGCCAGCAGTCGCAGCTCGATGGGGCGCCAAGAGACCCAGTACTTC. As protein: CASSRSSMGRQETQYF.

This sequence joins TRBV12-5 and TRBJ2-2; 7 bases fit TRBD1. This CDR3 contains 13 residues. With 6 bases clipped from V and 7 bases from J, the junction kept 5 bases outside the gene matches. Germline CDR1 is LGHNT and CDR2 is FRNRAP. CDR3 in amino acids: CASGLQGYGELFF. The CDR3 DNA follows: TGTGCTAGTGGATTACAGGGGTACGGGGAGCTGTTTTTT.

J is TRBJ1-1 and V is TRBV20-1; D not certain. This CDR3 is built from 11 residues. V was shortened by 6 bases and J by 1 base, with 6 bases between the two germline ends. Germline lookup yields CDR1 DFQATT and CDR2 SNEGSKA (reference sequence). DNA for the CDR3: TGCAGTGCCTTTTGGAACACTGAAGCTTTCTTT. Translated, it gives CSAFWNTEAFF.

In the case of this clone: This same CDR3 is encoded by further DNA sequences in the sample. The chain has TRBV5-1 and TRBJ2-2, with D tentatively TRBD2 (5 bases). The CDR3 contains 14 residues. From germline, CDR1 is SGHRS and CDR2 YFSETQ. Between the trimmed V and J ends, which lost 2 bases and 1 base, there was a span of 6 bases. This CDR3 reads CASSLGGNTGELFF. The CDR3 DNA reads as TGCGCCAGCAGCTTAGGAGGGAACACCGGGGAGCTGTTTTTT.

The chain carries TRBV6-1 and TRBJ1-4; D ambiguous. Trimming left V 4 bases short and J 8 bases short, with 17 bases between. CDR1 is MNHNS and CDR2 is SASEGT in the germline V gene. The CDR3 has 15 amino acids. This CDR3 is CASSALKTADEKLFF. The CDR3 DNA is TGTGCCAGCAGTGCGTTGAAAACAGCCGACGAAAAACTGTTTTTT.

The V call is TRBV6-1, the J call TRBJ2-1; 8 positions agree with TRBD2. Germline V gives CDR1 MNHNS, CDR2 SASEGT. V lost 1 base and J lost 8; bases outside the gene matches: 7. The CDR3 is 15 amino acids. CDR3 amino acids: CASSEGGLVVDEQFF. The CDR3, as DNA: TGTGCCAGCAGTGAAGGGGGACTAGTCGTCGATGAGCAGTTCTTC.

V and J are TRBV7-6 and TRBJ2-6; TRBD1 matches at 9 bases. Trimming removed 5 bases from V and 2 bases from J; junction bases left unmatched: 4. The V gene's germline CDR1 is SGHVS and CDR2 FNYEAQ. CDR3 length: 16 residues. CDR3: CASSPTGGAGANVLTF. DNA for the CDR3: TGTGCCAGCAGCCCTACAGGGGGCGCTGGGGCCAACGTCCTGACTTTC.

This chain connects TRBV7-9 to TRBJ2-2; 13 nucleotides agree with TRBD2. The CDR3 has 18 residues. J lost 5 bases, V lost 1 base, and 7 bases had no gene match. Germline-derived CDR1 and CDR2 are SEHNR and FQNEAQ (reference sequence). The CDR3 here is CASSLEWGLAGSTGELFF. The DNA for the CDR3 is TGTGCCAGCAGCTTAGAGTGGGGACTAGCGGGGTCTACCGGGGAGCTGTTTTTT.

The chain carries TRBV5-1 and TRBJ2-7, with 9 positions matching TRBD2. V lost 4 bases and J lost 6; bases outside the gene matches: 8. The CDR3 sequence is 14 residues long. Germline-derived CDR1 and CDR2 are SGHRS and YFSETQ. CDR3 nucleotides: TGCGCCAGCAGCGATAGCGGGAGTGAGTCCGAGCAGTACTTC. Translation: CASSDSGSESEQYF. The complete variable domain, with remaining parts taken from reference TRBV5-1 and TRBJ2-7, reads KAGVTQTPRYLIKTRGQQVTLSCSPISGHRSVSWYQQTPGQGLQFLFEYFSETQRNKGNFPGRFSGRQFSNSRSEMNVSTLELGDSALYLCASSDSGSESEQYFGPGTRLTVT.

The rearrangement joins TRBV19 to TRBJ1-5; D call uncertain. Germline V lookup: CDR1 LNHDA, CDR2 SQIVND (reference sequence). The V end was cut by 3 bases, the J end by 6 bases, with 9 bases between. The CDR3 is 13 amino acids. The CDR3 region has the DNA TGTGCCAGTAGTATTATGAGCGGTCAGCCCCAGCATTTT. Translation gives CASSIMSGQPQHF.

This clone appeared a single time. The chain combines TRBV6-1 with TRBJ1-2; D is possibly TRBD1 (5 bases). Germline CDR1 is MNHNS and CDR2 is SASEGT. V was cut by 6 bases and J by 2 bases, with 16 bases left in between. The CDR3 consists of 15 residues. As DNA, the CDR3 is TGTGCCAGCAGAGCTAAGGGCGGGGACAACTATGGCTACACCTTC. Its translation: CASRAKGGDNYGYTF.

This clone was seen once. This chain joins TRBV27 and TRBJ1-6, with D uncertain. Germline V lookup: CDR1 MNHEY, CDR2 SMNVEV (reference sequence). Trimming stripped 3 bases from V and 7 bases from J, with 7 bases between. There are 13 residues in the CDR3. The CDR3 DNA follows: TGTGCCAGCAGTTTCCAAGGAAATTCACCCCTCCACTTT. It is translated as CASSFQGNSPLHF.

The CDR3 nucleotides read TGTGCCAGCAGCTTGTCGACAGTTGATAGCAATCAGCCCCAGCATTTT. It translates to CASSLSTVDSNQPQHF. The V gene is TRBV5-5, the J gene TRBJ1-5; weak D call: TRBD1 (5 bases). This CDR3 contains 16 residues. The V end was cut by 1 base, the J end by 0 bases, with 11 bases between. The germline V gene encodes CDR1 SGHKS and CDR2 YYEKEE (reference sequence). Filled out from reference TRBV5-5 and TRBJ1-5, the complete variable domain reads DAGVTQSPTHLIKTRGQQVTLRCSPISGHKSVSWYQQVLGQGPQFIFQYYEKEERGRGNFPDRFSARQFPNYSSELNVNALLLGDSALYLCASSLSTVDSNQPQHFGDGTRLSIL.

The rearrangement joins TRBV7-6 to TRBJ1-6, with TRBD1 matching over 11 bases. The junction had 5 bases not matched to a gene; V was cut back by 10 bases and J by 6 bases. Germline CDR1 SGHVS, CDR2 FNYEAQ. The CDR3 runs 14 residues. CDR3 in DNA: TGTGCCACCAAGGACAGGGGGCTTAATTCACCCCTCCACTTT. The encoded protein is CATKDRGLNSPLHF.

This clone was counted a single time. The chain recombines TRBV5-4 with TRBJ1-2, with 7 nucleotides matching TRBD1. Germline-derived CDR1 and CDR2 are SGHNT and YYREEE (reference sequence). The V segment lost 3 bases and the J segment 7 bases; nucleotides outside the gene matches: 9. The CDR3 covers 14 residues. The CDR3 bases are TGTGCCAGCAGCTCAGGACAGGATCGGGTTGGCTACACCTTC. Its protein is CASSSGQDRVGYTF.

This clone was picked up a small number of times. As DNA, the CDR3 is TGTGCCAGCAGCTTGGCCCGCTTGTACGAGCAGTACTTC. Translated, it gives CASSLARLYEQYF. The V call is TRBV11-2, the J call TRBJ2-7, with D unclear. The CDR3 covers 13 residues. Germline CDR1 and CDR2: SGHAT and FQNNGV. V was cut by 3 bases and J by 4 bases, with 10 bases left in between.